Listed below are T cell receptor beta chains from one sample, sequenced in a study of T cells in narcolepsy. Profiled with immunoSEQ multiplex PCR; TCRdb holds only in-frame clones, not every one. The top ten clones hold 0.8% to 1.1% of a sample with fewer than 40,000 clones, 70% to 80% of them seen once. Sequenced sample: CD45RA- memory CD4+ T cells from PBMCs. These TCRs come from a human donor with narcolepsy. Both conserved end residues are part of each CDR3. The order of the fields is J gene, V gene, D gene, clone size, CDR3 DNA, CDR3 protein. D genes are given only for firm matches. Not all rows give a size; the values are once, few, many and, for expanded clones, a class.

TRBJ2-2 TRBV6-6 . . TGTGCCAGCAGACGACTGGGGACCGGGGAGCTGTTTTTT CASRRLGTGELFF
TRBJ2-4 TRBV7-9 TRBD2 . TGTGCCAGCAGCCCCTTGGGGTCGGGACTAGGGGCGGGAAACATTCAGTACTTC CASSPLGSGLGAGNIQYF
TRBJ1-1 TRBV11-2 . . TGTGCCAGCAGCTCCCAAAGACTTGAAGCTTTCTTT CASSSQRLEAFF
TRBJ1-2 TRBV6-5 . once TGTGCCAGCAGTGACCGGGCAGCCAACTATGGCTACACCTTC CASSDRAANYGYTF
TRBJ2-4 TRBV19 TRBD1 . TGTGCCAGTAGTACTCAGGGGGCGGCCAAAAACATTCAGTACTTC CASSTQGAAKNIQYF
TRBJ2-1 TRBV20-1 . . TGCAGTGCCCAAGTGGGGTGGTCGCAGTTCTTC CSAQVGWSQFF
TRBJ1-1 TRBV11-2 . . TGTGCCAGCAGCCACCTGAACACTGAAGCTTTCTTT CASSHLNTEAFF
TRBJ2-3 TRBV7-9 . . TGTGCCAGCAGCTTAGCCCATAGCACAGATACGCAGTATTTT CASSLAHSTDTQYF
TRBJ2-5 TRBV5-6 . . TGTGCCAGCAGCTGGGCCACGATCCAAGAGACCCAGTACTTC CASSWATIQETQYF
TRBJ2-1 TRBV25-1 TRBD1 . TGTGCCAGCAGTGAACCGGGACAGGGCCGCAATGAGCAGTTCTTC CASSEPGQGRNEQFF
TRBJ2-4 TRBV2 . . TGTGCCAGCAGTCCCTCCCTTTTCAGCATTCAGTACTTC CASSPSLFSIQYF
TRBJ1-5 TRBV28 TRBD1 once TGTGCCAGCAGTTTACTACAGGGGGCGGGTAGCAATCAGCCCCAGCATTTT CASSLLQGAGSNQPQHF
TRBJ1-3 TRBV14 . medium-sized TGTGCCAGCAGCCAAGGTAGTGCGCTGAACTCTGGAAACACCATATATTTT CASSQGSALNSGNTIYF
TRBJ1-1 TRBV7-9 . . TGTGCCAGCAGCTTGAGTCAGGAGAACACTGAAGCTTTCTTT CASSLSQENTEAFF
TRBJ1-1 TRBV29-1 . . TGCAGCGCATCGACAGTGAACACTGAAGCTTTCTTT CSASTVNTEAFF
TRBJ2-7 TRBV9 TRBD2 . TGTGCCAGCAGCCCGGGACTAGAGATCTACGAGCAGTACTTC CASSPGLEIYEQYF
TRBJ1-5 TRBV19 . . TGTGCCAGTAGTATAGTAGGCGGTCAAGGTAGCAATCAGCCCCAGCATTTT CASSIVGGQGSNQPQHF
TRBJ2-5 TRBV5-4 TRBD2 . TGTGCCAGCAGCTTGGGCGTAGCGGGAACAGGGGAGACCCAGTACTTC CASSLGVAGTGETQYF
TRBJ2-7 TRBV6-6 TRBD2 . TGTGCCAGCAATAATCAGGCTAGCGGCTACGAGCAGTACTTC CASNNQASGYEQYF
TRBJ2-1 TRBV5-4 TRBD2 . TGTGCCAGCAGCTCTCTAGCGGGACATTCGGCCAATGAGCAGTTCTTC CASSSLAGHSANEQFF
TRBJ1-1 TRBV7-8 . . TGTGCCAGCAGCGCCTTCAACATCGGGTTAGAAGCTTTCTTT CASSAFNIGLEAFF
TRBJ2-7 TRBV27 . . TGTGCCAGCAGGGACAACTCCTACGAGCAGTACTTC CASRDNSYEQYF
TRBJ2-5 TRBV14 TRBD1 . TGTGCCAGCAGCCACCGGGACAGGGAGACCCAGTACTTC CASSHRDRETQYF
TRBJ2-1 TRBV18 TRBD2 . TGTGCCAGCTCACCCTCCGGGGGGAGCAATGAGCAGTTCTTC CASSPSGGSNEQFF
TRBJ2-7 TRBV7-9 . once TGTGCCAGCAGCTTAAAAACAGGGACCTACGAGCAGTACTTC CASSLKTGTYEQYF
TRBJ1-5 TRBV19 . few TGTGCCAGTACGAGGGAGTATAGCAATCAGCCCCAGCATTTT CASTREYSNQPQHF
TRBJ1-5 TRBV6-4 TRBD1 . TGTGCCAGCAGGGAGGGGGCCCAGCCCCAGCATTTT CASREGAQPQHF
TRBJ2-3 TRBV5-1 TRBD2 . TGCGCCAGCAGCTTGTTTCTAGCGGGAGGCCTTAAAGGACCAGATACGCAGTATTTT CASSLFLAGGLKGPDTQYF
TRBJ1-5 TRBV19 . few TGTGCCAGTATCGGCAGGGGAGCACTCGGGGAGCCCCAGCATTTT CASIGRGALGEPQHF
TRBJ1-1 TRBV5-5 TRBD1 . TGTGCCAGCAGCTTGGCCGCGGGGACAGGGCGGACTGAAGCTTTCTTT CASSLAAGTGRTEAFF
TRBJ1-3 TRBV7-6 . . TGTGCCAGCAGCTTAGCCAGGGGAAACACCATATATTTT CASSLARGNTIYF
TRBJ2-1 TRBV7-3 . . TGTGCCAGCAGCCTCGGACAAGGAAAAAATGAGCAGTTCTTC CASSLGQGKNEQFF
TRBJ2-6 TRBV5-1 TRBD2 . TGCGCCAGCAGCCCGGGACTAGCGCCAAGCTCTGGGGCCAACGTCCTGACTTTC CASSPGLAPSSGANVLTF
TRBJ2-4 TRBV6-1 TRBD1 . TGTGCCAGCAGCGCACCGGGACAGCTGCAGTACTTC CASSAPGQLQYF
TRBJ2-5 TRBV29-1 TRBD2 few TGCATGATAACTAGCGGGAGGGGAGAGACCCAGTACTTC CMITSGRGETQYF
TRBJ2-5 TRBV7-2 TRBD2 . TGTGCCAGCAGCACCGGGACTAGCATGGGGACCCAGTACTTC CASSTGTSMGTQYF
TRBJ2-3 TRBV7-8 . . TGTGCCAGCAGCTTCGGAAGGACAGTCCGCACAGATACGCAGTATTTT CASSFGRTVRTDTQYF
TRBJ2-2 TRBV2 . few TGTGCCAGCAGCCTCAACCCCGATTGGAGCGGGGAGCTGTTTTTT CASSLNPDWSGELFF
TRBJ1-6 TRBV19 TRBD1 . TGTGCCAGTAGTCCGGACAGGACTACGCAGCCCCTCCACTTT CASSPDRTTQPLHF
TRBJ1-2 TRBV29-1 TRBD1 . TGCAGCGTTCCCGGGTCGGGGACAGGGGGAAACTATGGCTACACCTTC CSVPGSGTGGNYGYTF
TRBJ2-1 TRBV10-3 TRBD1 . TGTGCCATTAGACAGGGGGCCAATGAGCAGTTCTTC CAIRQGANEQFF
TRBJ1-1 TRBV5-1 TRBD1 . TGCGCCAGCAGCTCGGGACAGGGGGCGCAAACTGAAGCTTTCTTT CASSSGQGAQTEAFF
TRBJ1-1 TRBV5-1 TRBD1 . TGCGCCAGTGAACGGGACAGTGGACAAAACACTGAAGCTTTCTTT CASERDSGQNTEAFF
TRBJ2-7 TRBV12-5 . . TGTGCTAGTGGTCGCCTCCACGAGCAGTACTTC CASGRLHEQYF
TRBJ1-2 TRBV28 . . TGTGCCAGCAGTTCATCGATTGGGGGCTATGGCTACACCTTC CASSSSIGGYGYTF
TRBJ2-5 TRBV5-4 . . TGTGCCAGCAGCTCCGAATCAATGGGGCTAGAGACCCAGTACTTC CASSSESMGLETQYF
TRBJ1-5 TRBV5-6 . few TGTGCCAGCAGCTTGGCGGGGGACAAACCCCAGCATTTT CASSLAGDKPQHF
TRBJ1-4 TRBV9 TRBD1 . TGTGCCAGCAGCGCGGACAGGGGGCTCTTACATGAAAAACTGTTTTTT CASSADRGLLHEKLFF